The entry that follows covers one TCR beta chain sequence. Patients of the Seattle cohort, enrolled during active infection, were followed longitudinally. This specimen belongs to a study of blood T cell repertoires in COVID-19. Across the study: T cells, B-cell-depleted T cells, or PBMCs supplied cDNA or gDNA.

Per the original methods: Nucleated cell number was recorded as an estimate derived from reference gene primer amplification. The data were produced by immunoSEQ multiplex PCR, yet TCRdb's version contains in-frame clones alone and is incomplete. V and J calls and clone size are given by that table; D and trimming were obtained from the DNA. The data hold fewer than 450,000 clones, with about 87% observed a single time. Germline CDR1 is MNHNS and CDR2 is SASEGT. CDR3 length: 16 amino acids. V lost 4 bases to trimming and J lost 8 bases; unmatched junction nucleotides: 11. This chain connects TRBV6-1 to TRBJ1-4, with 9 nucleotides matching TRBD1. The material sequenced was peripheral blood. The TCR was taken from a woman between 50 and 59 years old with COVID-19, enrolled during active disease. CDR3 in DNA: TGTGCCAGCAGTGTATTGGGGGACAGGGCAGGGGAAAAACTGTTTTTT. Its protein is CASSVLGDRAGEKLFF.